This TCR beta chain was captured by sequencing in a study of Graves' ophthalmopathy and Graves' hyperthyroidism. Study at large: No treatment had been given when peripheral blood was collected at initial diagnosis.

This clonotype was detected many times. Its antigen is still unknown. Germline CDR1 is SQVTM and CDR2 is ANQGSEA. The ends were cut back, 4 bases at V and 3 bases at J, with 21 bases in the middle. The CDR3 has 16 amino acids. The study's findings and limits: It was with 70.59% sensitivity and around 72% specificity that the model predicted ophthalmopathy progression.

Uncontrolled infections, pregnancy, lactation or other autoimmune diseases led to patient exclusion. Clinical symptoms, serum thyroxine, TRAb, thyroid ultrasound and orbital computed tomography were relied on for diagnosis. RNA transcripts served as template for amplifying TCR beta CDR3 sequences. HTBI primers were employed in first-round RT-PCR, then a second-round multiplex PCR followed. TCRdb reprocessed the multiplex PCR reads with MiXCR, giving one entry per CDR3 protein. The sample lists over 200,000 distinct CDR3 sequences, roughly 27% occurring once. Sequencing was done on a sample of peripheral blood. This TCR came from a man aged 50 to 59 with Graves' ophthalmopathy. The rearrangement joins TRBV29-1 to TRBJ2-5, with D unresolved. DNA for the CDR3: TGCAGCGTTGCCCGAACGGCGACTTCCAGCGAAGAGACCCAGTACTTC. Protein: CSVARTATSSEETQYF.